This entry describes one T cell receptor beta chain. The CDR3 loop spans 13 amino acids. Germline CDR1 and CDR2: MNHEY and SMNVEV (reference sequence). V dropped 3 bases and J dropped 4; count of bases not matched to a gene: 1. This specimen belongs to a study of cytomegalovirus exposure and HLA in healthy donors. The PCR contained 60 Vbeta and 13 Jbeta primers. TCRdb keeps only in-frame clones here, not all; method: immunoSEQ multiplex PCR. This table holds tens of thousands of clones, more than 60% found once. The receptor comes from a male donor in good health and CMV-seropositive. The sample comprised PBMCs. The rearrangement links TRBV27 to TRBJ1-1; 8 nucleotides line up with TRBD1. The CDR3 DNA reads TGTGCCAGCAGTTTCAGGGGGCCCACTGAAGCTTTCTTT. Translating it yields CASSFRGPTEAFF.